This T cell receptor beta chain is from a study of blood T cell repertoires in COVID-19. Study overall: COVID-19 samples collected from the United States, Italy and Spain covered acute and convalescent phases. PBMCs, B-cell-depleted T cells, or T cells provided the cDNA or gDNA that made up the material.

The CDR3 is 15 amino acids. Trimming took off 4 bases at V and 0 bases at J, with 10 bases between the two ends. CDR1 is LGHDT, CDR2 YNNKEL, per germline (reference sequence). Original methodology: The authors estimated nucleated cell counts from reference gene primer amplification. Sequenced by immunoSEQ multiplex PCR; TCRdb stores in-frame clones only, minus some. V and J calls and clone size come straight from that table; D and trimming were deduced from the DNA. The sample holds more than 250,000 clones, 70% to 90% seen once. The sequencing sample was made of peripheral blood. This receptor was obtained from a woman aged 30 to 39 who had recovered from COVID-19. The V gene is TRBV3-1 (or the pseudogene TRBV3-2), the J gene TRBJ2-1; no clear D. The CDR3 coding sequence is TGTGCCAGCAGCCCCTCCTCGAGCTCCTACAATGAGCAGTTCTTC. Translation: CASSPSSSSYNEQFF.